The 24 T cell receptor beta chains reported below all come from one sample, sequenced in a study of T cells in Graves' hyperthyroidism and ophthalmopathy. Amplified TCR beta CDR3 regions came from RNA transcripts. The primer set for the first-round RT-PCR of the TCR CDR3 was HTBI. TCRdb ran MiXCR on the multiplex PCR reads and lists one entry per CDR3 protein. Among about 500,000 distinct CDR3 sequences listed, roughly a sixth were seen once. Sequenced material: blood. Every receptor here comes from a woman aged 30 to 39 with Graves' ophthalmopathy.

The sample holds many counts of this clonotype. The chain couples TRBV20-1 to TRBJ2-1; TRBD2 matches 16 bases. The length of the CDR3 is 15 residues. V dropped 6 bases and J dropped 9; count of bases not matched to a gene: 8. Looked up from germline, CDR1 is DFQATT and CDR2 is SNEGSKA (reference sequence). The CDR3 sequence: CSAQSGLAGGGEQFF. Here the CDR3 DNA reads TGCAGTGCGCAATCGGGACTAGCGGGAGGGGGTGAGCAGTTCTTC.

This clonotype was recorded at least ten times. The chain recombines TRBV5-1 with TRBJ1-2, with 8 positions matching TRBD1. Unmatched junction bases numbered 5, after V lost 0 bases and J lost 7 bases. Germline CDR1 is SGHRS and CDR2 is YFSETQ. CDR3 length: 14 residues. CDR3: CASSLGQGAGGYTF. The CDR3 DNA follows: TGCGCCAGCAGCTTGGGCCAGGGGGCAGGTGGCTACACCTTC.

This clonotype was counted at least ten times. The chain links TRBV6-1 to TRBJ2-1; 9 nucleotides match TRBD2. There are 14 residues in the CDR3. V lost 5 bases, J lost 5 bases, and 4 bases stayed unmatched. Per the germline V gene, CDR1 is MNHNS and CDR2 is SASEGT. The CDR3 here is CASSTGLADNEQFF. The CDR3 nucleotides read TGTGCCAGCAGTACGGGACTAGCTGACAATGAGCAGTTCTTC.

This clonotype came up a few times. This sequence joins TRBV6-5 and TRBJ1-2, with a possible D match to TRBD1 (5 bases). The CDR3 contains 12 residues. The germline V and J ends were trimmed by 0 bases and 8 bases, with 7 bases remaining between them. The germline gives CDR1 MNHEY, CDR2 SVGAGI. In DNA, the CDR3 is TGTGCCAGCAGTTACTCGCAGGGAGGCTACACCTTC. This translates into CASSYSQGGYTF.

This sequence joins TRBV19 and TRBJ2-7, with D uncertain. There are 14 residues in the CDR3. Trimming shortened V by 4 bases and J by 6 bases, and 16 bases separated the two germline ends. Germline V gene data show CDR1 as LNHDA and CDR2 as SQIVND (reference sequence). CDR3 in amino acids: CASSSLTAGREQYF. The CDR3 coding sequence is TGTGCCAGTAGTAGTCTCACTGCCGGTCGCGAGCAGTACTTC. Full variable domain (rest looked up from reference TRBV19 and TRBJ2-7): DGGITQSPKYLFRKEGQNVTLSCEQNLNHDAMYWYRQDPGQGLRLIYYSQIVNDFQKGDIAEGYSVSREKKESFPLTVTSAQKNPTAFYLCASSSLTAGREQYFGPGTRLTVT.

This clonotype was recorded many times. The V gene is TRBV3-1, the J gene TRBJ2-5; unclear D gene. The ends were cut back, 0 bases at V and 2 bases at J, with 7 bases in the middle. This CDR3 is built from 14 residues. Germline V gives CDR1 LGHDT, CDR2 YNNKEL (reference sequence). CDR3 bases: TGTGCCAGCAGCCAAGAAGGTGGACAAGAGACCCAGTACTTC. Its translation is CASSQEGGQETQYF.

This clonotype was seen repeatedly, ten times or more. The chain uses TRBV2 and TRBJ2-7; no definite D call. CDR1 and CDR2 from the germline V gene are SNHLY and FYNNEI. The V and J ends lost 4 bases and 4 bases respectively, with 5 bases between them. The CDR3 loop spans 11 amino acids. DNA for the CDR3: TGTGCCAGCAGTGCCGAATACGAGCAGTACTTC. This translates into CASSAEYEQYF.

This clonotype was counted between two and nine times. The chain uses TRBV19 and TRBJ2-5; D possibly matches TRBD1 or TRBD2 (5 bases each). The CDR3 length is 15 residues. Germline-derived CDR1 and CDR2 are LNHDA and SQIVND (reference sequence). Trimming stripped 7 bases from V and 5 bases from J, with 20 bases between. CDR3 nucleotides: TGTGCCAGTACCCCGGGACCGCACCCCCAGGAGACCCAGTACTTC. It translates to CASTPGPHPQETQYF.

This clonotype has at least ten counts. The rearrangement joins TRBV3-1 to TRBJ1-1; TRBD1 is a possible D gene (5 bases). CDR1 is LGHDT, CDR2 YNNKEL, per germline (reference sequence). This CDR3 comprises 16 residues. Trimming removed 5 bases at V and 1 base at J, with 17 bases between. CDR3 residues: CASSSWDPWTNTEAFF. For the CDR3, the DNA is TGTGCCAGCAGCTCGTGGGACCCGTGGACGAACACTGAAGCTTTCTTT.

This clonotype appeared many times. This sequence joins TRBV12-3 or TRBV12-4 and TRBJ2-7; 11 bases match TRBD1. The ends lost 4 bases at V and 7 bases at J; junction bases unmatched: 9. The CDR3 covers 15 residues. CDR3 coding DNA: TGTGCCAGCAGTTCACCGGACAGGGGGCTAGAAGAGCAGTACTTC. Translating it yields CASSSPDRGLEEQYF.

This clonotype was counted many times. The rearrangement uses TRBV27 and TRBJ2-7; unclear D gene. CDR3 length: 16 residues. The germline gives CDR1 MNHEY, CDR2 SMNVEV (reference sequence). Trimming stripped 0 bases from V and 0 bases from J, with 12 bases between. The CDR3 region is CASSLSAPRHSYEQYF. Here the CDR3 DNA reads TGTGCCAGCAGTTTATCGGCACCCAGGCACTCCTACGAGCAGTACTTC.

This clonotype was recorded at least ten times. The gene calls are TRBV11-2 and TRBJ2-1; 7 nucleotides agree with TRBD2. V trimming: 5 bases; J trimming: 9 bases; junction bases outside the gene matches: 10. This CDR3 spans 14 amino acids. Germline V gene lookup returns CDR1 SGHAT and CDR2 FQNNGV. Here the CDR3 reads CASSNWEGLGEQFF. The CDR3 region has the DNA TGTGCCAGCAGCAATTGGGAGGGCCTGGGTGAGCAGTTCTTC. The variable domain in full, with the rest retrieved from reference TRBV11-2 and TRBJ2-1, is EAGVAQSPRYKIIEKRQSVAFWCNPISGHATLYWYQQILGQGPKLLIQFQNNGVVDDSQLPKDRFSAERLKGVDSTLKIQPAKLEDSAVYLCASSNWEGLGEQFFGPGTRLTVL.

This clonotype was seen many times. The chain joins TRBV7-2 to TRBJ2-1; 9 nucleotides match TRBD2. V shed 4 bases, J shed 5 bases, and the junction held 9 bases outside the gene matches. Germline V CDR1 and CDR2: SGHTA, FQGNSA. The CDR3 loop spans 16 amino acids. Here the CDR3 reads CASSSLAGVPNNEQFF. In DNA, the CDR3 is TGTGCCAGCAGCTCATTAGCGGGAGTTCCCAACAATGAGCAGTTCTTC.

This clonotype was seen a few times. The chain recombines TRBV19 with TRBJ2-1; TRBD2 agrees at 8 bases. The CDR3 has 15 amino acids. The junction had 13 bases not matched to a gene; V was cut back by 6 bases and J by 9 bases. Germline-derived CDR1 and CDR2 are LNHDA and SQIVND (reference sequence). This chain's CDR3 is CASRLAVAGIGEQFF. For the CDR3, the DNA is TGTGCCAGTAGACTCGCGGTAGCGGGAATTGGTGAGCAGTTCTTC.

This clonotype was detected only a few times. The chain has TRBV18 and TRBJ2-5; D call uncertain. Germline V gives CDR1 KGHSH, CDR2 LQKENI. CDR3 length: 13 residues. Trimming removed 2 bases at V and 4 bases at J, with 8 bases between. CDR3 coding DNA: TGTGCCAGCTCACCAACCGTATCAGAGACCCAGTACTTC. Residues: CASSPTVSETQYF.

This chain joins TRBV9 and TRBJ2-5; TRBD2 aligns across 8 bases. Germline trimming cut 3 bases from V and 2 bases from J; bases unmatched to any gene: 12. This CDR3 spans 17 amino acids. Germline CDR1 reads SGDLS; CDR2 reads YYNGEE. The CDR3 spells CASSGGPAGGLQETQYF. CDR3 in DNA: TGTGCCAGCAGCGGAGGCCCCGCGGGAGGCTTACAAGAGACCCAGTACTTC.

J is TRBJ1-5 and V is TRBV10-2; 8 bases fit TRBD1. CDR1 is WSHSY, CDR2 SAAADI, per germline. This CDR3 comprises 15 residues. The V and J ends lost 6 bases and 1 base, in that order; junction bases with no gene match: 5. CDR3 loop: CASSEDRASNQPQHF. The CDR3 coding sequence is TGCGCCAGCAGCGAGGACAGGGCCAGCAATCAGCCCCAGCATTTT.

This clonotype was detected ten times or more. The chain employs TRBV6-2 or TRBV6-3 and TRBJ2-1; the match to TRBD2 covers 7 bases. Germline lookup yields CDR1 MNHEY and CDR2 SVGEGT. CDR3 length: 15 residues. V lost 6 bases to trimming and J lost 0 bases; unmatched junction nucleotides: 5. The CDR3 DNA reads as TGTGCCAGCAGCTACGGGGGGAGCTCCTACAATGAGCAGTTCTTC. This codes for CASSYGGSSYNEQFF.

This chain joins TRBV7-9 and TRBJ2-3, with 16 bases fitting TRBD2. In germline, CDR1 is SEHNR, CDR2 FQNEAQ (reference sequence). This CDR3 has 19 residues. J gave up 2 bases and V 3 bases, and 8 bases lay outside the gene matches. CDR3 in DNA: TGTGCCAGCAGCTTGCTCGCCGGGACTAGCGGGAGGGCCACAGATACGCAGTATTTT. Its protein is CASSLLAGTSGRATDTQYF.

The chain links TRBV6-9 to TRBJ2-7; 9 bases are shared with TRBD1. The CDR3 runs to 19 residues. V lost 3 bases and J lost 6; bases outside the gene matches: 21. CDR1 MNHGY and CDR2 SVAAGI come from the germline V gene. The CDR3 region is CASSYHEETTGGRGGEQYF. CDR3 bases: TGTGCCAGCAGTTACCACGAAGAAACGACAGGGGGAAGAGGAGGCGAGCAGTACTTC.

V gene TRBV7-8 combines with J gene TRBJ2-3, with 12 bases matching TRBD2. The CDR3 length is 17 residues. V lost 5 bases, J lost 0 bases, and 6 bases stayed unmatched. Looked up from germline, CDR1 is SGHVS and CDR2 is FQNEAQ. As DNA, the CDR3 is TGTGCCAGCAGCACAAGGACTAGCGGGACGAGCACAGATACGCAGTATTTT. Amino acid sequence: CASSTRTSGTSTDTQYF. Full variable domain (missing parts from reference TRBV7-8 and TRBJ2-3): GAGVSQSPRYKVAKRGQDVALRCDPISGHVSLFWYQQALGQGPEFLTYFQNEAQLDKSGLPSDRFFAERPEGSVSTLKIQRTQQEDSAVYLCASSTRTSGTSTDTQYFGPGTRLTVL.

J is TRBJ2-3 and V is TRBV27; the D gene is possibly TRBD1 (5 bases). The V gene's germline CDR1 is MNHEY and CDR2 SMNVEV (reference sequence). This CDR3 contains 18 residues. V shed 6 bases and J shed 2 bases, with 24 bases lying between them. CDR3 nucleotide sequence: TGTGCCAGCAGCCACACACCCCCCGGACACGCAAACACAGATACGCAGTATTTT. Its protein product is CASSHTPPGHANTDTQYF.

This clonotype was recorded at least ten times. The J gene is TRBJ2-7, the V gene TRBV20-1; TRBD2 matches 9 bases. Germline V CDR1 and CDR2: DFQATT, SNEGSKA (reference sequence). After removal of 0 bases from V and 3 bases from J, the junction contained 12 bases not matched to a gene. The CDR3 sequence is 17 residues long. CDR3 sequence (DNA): TGCAGTGCTAGAGATTCACGCCTAGCGGGGTTCGACTACGAGCAGTACTTC. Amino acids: CSARDSRLAGFDYEQYF.

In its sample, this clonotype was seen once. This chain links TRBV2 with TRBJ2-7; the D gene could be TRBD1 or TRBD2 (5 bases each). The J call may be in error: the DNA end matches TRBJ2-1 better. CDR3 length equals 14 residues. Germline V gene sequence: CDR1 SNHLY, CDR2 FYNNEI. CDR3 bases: TGTGCCAGCAGTTCGGCCGGGACGATTTACGAGCAGTTCTTC. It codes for CASSSAGTIYEQFF.